These 16 T cell receptor beta chains were sequenced from one sample in a study of T cell responses to AZD1222 COVID-19 vaccine. Measured with immunoSEQ multiplex PCR; TCRdb has only the in-frame clones, and not every one. This table has some 130,000 clones, roughly 90% appearing once. The sequencing used peripheral blood, collected 28 days after the second AZD1222 dose. The receptor source for this set is an adult who received the AZD1222 COVID-19 vaccine.

This clone showed up just once. The chain employs TRBV6-1 and TRBJ2-1, with D perhaps TRBD2 (6 bases). There are 16 residues in the CDR3. The germline V gene has CDR1 MNHNS and CDR2 SASEGT. V lost 3 bases, J lost 0 bases, and 12 bases lay in between. CDR3 in amino acids: CASSEYPGSSYNEQFF. The CDR3 bases are TGTGCCAGCAGTGAGTATCCCGGGAGCTCCTACAATGAGCAGTTCTTC.

The chain uses TRBV10-3 and TRBJ1-5; no firm D call. Germline values: CDR1 ENHRY, CDR2 SYGVKD. Trimming removed 4 bases at V and 0 bases at J, with 13 bases between. The CDR3 length is 16 residues. For the CDR3, the DNA is TGTGCCATCAGTGCAAGTACCGGCTATAGCAATCAGCCCCAGCATTTT. Its protein is CAISASTGYSNQPQHF.

V gene TRBV24-1 combines with J gene TRBJ1-2; TRBD1 matches at 8 bases. The CDR3 loop spans 15 amino acids. The V segment lost 0 bases and the J segment 4 bases; nucleotides outside the gene matches: 3. Germline assignment: CDR1 KGHDR and CDR2 SFDVKD. For the CDR3, the DNA is TGTGCCACCAGTGATTTGGACAGGGGAGTCTATGGCTACACCTTC. It encodes CATSDLDRGVYGYTF.

The V gene is TRBV21-1, the J gene TRBJ1-4; TRBD1, the table's D call, lacks a check against the DNA. TRBV21-1 is listed as a pseudogene. The CDR3 extends over 14 amino acids. CDR3 in DNA: TGTGCCAGCAGCATAGTTACAGCACGTGAAAAACTGTTTTTT. It specifies CASSIVTAREKLFF.

The chain employs TRBV5-1 and TRBJ1-1; possible D gene TRBD1, 5 bases. The CDR3 runs 16 residues. CDR1 is SGHRS, CDR2 YFSETQ, per germline. The V gene lost 3 bases and the J gene lost 0 bases, with 15 bases spanning the gap. Written as DNA, the CDR3 is TGCGCCAGCAGCTGGGTCCAGGGCTCTCTGAACACTGAAGCTTTCTTT. Protein product: CASSWVQGSLNTEAFF.

The J gene is TRBJ1-1, the V gene TRBV11-1; 9 bases align to TRBD1. CDR3 length: 13 residues. J lost 4 bases, V lost 4 bases, and 1 base had no gene match. Germline loops: CDR1 SGHAT, CDR2 FQDESV (reference sequence). CDR3 residues: CASSWTGATEAFF. CDR3 bases: TGTGCCAGCAGCTGGACAGGGGCCACTGAAGCTTTCTTT. The full variable domain, with the rest looked up from reference TRBV11-1 and TRBJ1-1, is EAEVAQSPRYKITEKSQAVAFWCDPISGHATLYWYRQILGQGPELLVQFQDESVVDDSQLPKDRFSAERLKGVDSTLKIQPAELGDSAMYLCASSWTGATEAFFGQGTRLTVV.

Remarks on this clone: At one end the junction does not follow the germline gene, possibly because of a read error. The J gene is TRBJ1-1, the V gene TRBV7-7; D is unresolved. Germline V gives CDR1 SSHAT, CDR2 FNYEAQ (reference sequence). This CDR3 contains 13 residues. CDR3 region: CASSLVLGTEAFF. CDR3 nucleotides: TGTGCTAGCAGCTTAGTTCTAGGCACTGAAGCTTTCTTT.

This chain links TRBV5-1 with TRBJ2-3; tentatively, D is TRBD2 (6 bases). There are 15 residues in the CDR3. V was trimmed by 6 bases and J by 4 bases, leaving 18 bases between them. From germline, CDR1 is SGHRS and CDR2 YFSETQ. CDR3 bases: TGCGCCAGCATGGGGCCGGGACTTTACCCAGATACGCAGTATTTT. Its translation is CASMGPGLYPDTQYF. The whole variable domain, remainder taken from reference TRBV5-1 and TRBJ2-3, is KAGVTQTPRYLIKTRGQQVTLSCSPISGHRSVSWYQQTPGQGLQFLFEYFSETQRNKGNFPGRFSGRQFSNSRSEMNVSTLELGDSALYLCASMGPGLYPDTQYFGPGTRLTVL.

The chain couples TRBV3-1 (or the pseudogene TRBV3-2) to TRBJ1-3; a possible D gene is TRBD1 (6 bases). The germline V gene encodes CDR1 LGHDT and CDR2 YNNKEL (reference sequence). V lost 0 bases to trimming and J lost 3 bases, with 12 bases between them. This CDR3 spans 16 amino acids. CDR3 residues: CASSQDPGASGNTIYF. The CDR3 nucleotides are TGTGCCAGCAGCCAAGATCCGGGGGCTAGTGGAAACACCATATATTTT.

The chain links TRBV18 to TRBJ2-1; D unclear. This CDR3 is 13 amino acids long. The V gene lost 6 bases and the J gene lost 9 bases, with 15 bases spanning the gap. Germline V lookup: CDR1 KGHSH, CDR2 LQKENI. The CDR3 DNA sequence: TGTGCCAGCTCCCTTCTCGAAGGCCTTGAGCAGTTCTTC. It translates to CASSLLEGLEQFF.

The rearrangement uses TRBV5-1 and TRBJ2-5; TRBD1 matches at 11 bases. The CDR3 contains 14 residues. Germline values: CDR1 SGHRS, CDR2 YFSETQ. Trimming took 4 bases from V and 5 from J; bases not matched to a gene: 4. The CDR3 loop is CASSTGTGGETQYF. CDR3 DNA sequence: TGCGCCAGCAGCACGGGGACAGGGGGGGAGACCCAGTACTTC.

This rearrangement joins TRBV6-5 to TRBJ1-1; D remains unclear. The CDR3 spans 13 residues. Germline CDR1 reads MNHEY; CDR2 reads SVGAGI. V lost 5 bases, J lost 7 bases, and 14 bases lay in between. The CDR3 sequence is CASSPYDTVEAFF. The CDR3 DNA reads as TGTGCCAGCAGTCCCTACGACACGGTTGAAGCTTTCTTT.

The CDR3 DNA reads as TGTGCCAGCAGCTTAGGAACACAGCCAAACTATGGCTACACCTTC. As protein: CASSLGTQPNYGYTF. This chain uses TRBV7-9 with TRBJ1-2; D ambiguous. Trimming pared 1 base from V and 2 bases from J, leaving 11 bases between. This CDR3 region has 15 residues. Germline CDR1 is SEHNR and CDR2 is FQNEAQ (reference sequence).

The J gene is TRBJ1-1, the V gene TRBV5-1, with D maybe TRBD1 (6 bases). The V end lost 0 bases, the J end lost 3 bases, and 9 bases lay between the germline ends. The germline gives CDR1 SGHRS, CDR2 YFSETQ. This CDR3 contains 14 residues. For the CDR3, the DNA is TGCGCCAGCAGCTTGGGCGCAGGGGACACTGAAGCTTTCTTT. The encoded protein is CASSLGAGDTEAFF.

This sequence joins TRBV13 and TRBJ1-2; D gene ambiguous. The germline V gene has CDR1 PRHDT and CDR2 FYEKMQ (reference sequence). Trimming stripped 0 bases from V and 8 bases from J, with 13 bases between. The CDR3 has 14 amino acids. CDR3 DNA: TGTGCCAGCAGCTTAGGAGTTTTGACGGGGGGCTACACCTTC. This encodes CASSLGVLTGGYTF.

The table lists this clone with a few counts. The rearrangement uses TRBV27 and TRBJ1-2; D possibly corresponds to TRBD1 (6 bases). Germline CDR1 and CDR2: MNHEY and SMNVEV (reference sequence). This CDR3 has 15 amino acids. V was shortened by 3 bases and J by 4 bases, with 15 bases between the two germline ends. This chain's CDR3 is CASSFGGGASYGYTF. The CDR3 DNA is TGTGCCAGCAGTTTTGGGGGGGGCGCGAGCTATGGCTACACCTTC.